This T cell receptor beta chain was sequenced in a study of Ad26.COV2.S vaccination and SARS-CoV-2 variants. Study-wide context: Of the COV1001 trial arms, the Ad26.COV2.S arm included the donor.

Per the germline V gene, CDR1 is MDHEN and CDR2 is SYDVKM. This CDR3 region has 10 residues. Trimming left V 6 bases short and J 7 bases short, with 5 bases between. Treatment denoted: approximately 18 received Ad26.COV2.S at low or high dose, single or two shots; 5 received placebo; per-sample allocation not given. Collection of samples fell on day 63 after the first vaccine or placebo injection. Boston supplied an adult donor aged 18-55 years. Produced via immunoSEQ multiplex PCR; TCRdb's table is partial and in-frame only. The sample yields about 350,000 clones, approximately 84% seen once. The TCR was taken from a person between 18 and 60 years old who received the Ad26.COV2.S COVID-19 vaccine or a placebo. Material: peripheral blood, obtained in a trial of Ad26.COV2.S vaccine versus placebo. The J gene is TRBJ2-3, the V gene TRBV28; no reliable D call. In DNA, the CDR3 is TGTGCCAGCAGCGGATATACGCAGTATTTT. Its protein is CASSGYTQYF.